This T cell receptor beta chain was profiled in a study of T-cell reconstitution after alpha-beta-depleted transplantation in children. Germline values: CDR1 SQVTM, CDR2 ANQGSEA. The CDR3 spans 13 residues. V was shortened by 4 bases and J by 7 bases, with 13 bases between the two germline ends. For TCRbeta, the library was prepared with unique molecular identifiers. TCRdb analysed the PCR reads with MiXCR anew, one entry per CDR3 protein. In the table there are some 400,000 distinct CDR3 sequences, roughly 21% of which are singletons. Sequenced here: PBMCs from the stem cell graft donor, sampled from the stem cell graft. The receptor's source is a human donor who donated a stem cell graft to a child with acute myeloid leukemia. The V gene is TRBV29-1, the J gene TRBJ2-2, with D possibly being TRBD2 (6 bases). Here the CDR3 reads CSVVRQGGGELFF. CDR3 coding DNA: TGCAGCGTTGTTCGTCAGGGAGGCGGGGAGCTGTTTTTT.